A single T cell receptor (beta chain) is shown here with its context. The data were taken from a study of blood T cell repertoires in COVID-19. Measured with immunoSEQ multiplex PCR; TCRdb has only the in-frame clones, and not every one. Of a few hundred thousand clones listed, roughly 84% are singletons. The sample was PBMCs or T cells enriched from blood (not recorded which). The receptor comes from a young woman who had recovered from COVID-19.

CDR3 bases: TGTGCCAGCAGCTCGACAGGGAGTAATTCACCCCTCCACTTT. Protein sequence: CASSSTGSNSPLHF. The genes are TRBV11-2 and TRBJ1-6, with 7 bases fitting TRBD1. CDR1 and CDR2 from the germline V gene are SGHAT and FQNNGV. V lost 4 bases and J lost 6; bases outside the gene matches: 3. This CDR3 is built from 14 residues.